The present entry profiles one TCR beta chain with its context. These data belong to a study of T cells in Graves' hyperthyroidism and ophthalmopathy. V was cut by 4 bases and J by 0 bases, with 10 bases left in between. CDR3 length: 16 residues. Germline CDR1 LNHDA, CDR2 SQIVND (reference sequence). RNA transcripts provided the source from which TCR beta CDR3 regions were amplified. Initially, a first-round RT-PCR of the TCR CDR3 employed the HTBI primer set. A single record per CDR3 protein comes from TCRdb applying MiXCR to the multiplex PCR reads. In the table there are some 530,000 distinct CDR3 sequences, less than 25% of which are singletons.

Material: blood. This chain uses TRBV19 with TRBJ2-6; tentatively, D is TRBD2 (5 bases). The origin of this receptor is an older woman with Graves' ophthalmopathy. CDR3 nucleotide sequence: TGTGCCAGTAGTAAAGCGGCGAACTCTGGGGCCAACGTCCTGACTTTC. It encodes CASSKAANSGANVLTF.